These T cell receptor beta chains were read from a single sample in a study of T cell responses to AZD1222 COVID-19 vaccine. TCRdb's table, derived via immunoSEQ multiplex PCR, lists solely in-frame clones and lacks some. Here the sample spans approximately 20,000 clones, approximately 82% being singletons. Sample: peripheral blood, taken on day 0 of AZD1222 vaccination. Source of these receptors: an adult in good health. The conserved cysteine and the conserved F or W are not part of the CDR3 here. A clone size is listed for some rows: how often the clone was seen (once, few, many), or a class if it is expanded.

CDR3aa | v_gene | len | j_gene | abundance
ASSHSRPPLIYGYT | TRBV7-8 | 14 | TRBJ1-2 | few
ASSLASIVGTVYEQY | TRBV7-2 | 15 | TRBJ2-7 | NA
ASTTVGHQPQH | TRBV19 | 11 | TRBJ1-5 | few
ASSFGWQGSTDTQY | TRBV5-6 | 14 | TRBJ2-3 | NA
ASSRGGPTEAF | TRBV12-3/TRBV12-4 | 11 | TRBJ1-1 | NA
ASSVVNGRAGNEQF | TRBV9 | 14 | TRBJ2-1 | NA
AAGSSYNSPLH | TRBV30 | 11 | TRBJ1-6 | NA
ASSSRLAGRNEQF | TRBV11-2 | 13 | TRBJ2-1 | NA
ASSQILNTGELF | TRBV14 | 12 | TRBJ2-2 | NA
AWTGRGYTYTEAF | TRBV30 | 13 | TRBJ1-1 | NA
ASSLGQGNTGELF | TRBV5-8 | 13 | TRBJ2-2 | NA
ASSFNPGELF | TRBV27 | 10 | TRBJ2-2 | NA
ASSLAADTQY | TRBV7-9 | 10 | TRBJ2-3 | NA
AISETQGYNEQF | TRBV10-3 | 12 | TRBJ2-1 | NA
ASSQGGTGELF | TRBV4-2 | 11 | TRBJ2-2 | NA
ASSSHLGREPSTEAF | TRBV27 | 15 | TRBJ1-1 | once
ASSRDRGAEAF | TRBV3-1/TRBV3-2 | 11 | TRBJ1-1 | NA
SVRGGDTQY | TRBV29-1 | 9 | TRBJ2-3 | NA
ASSRSSGANVLT | TRBV3-1/TRBV3-2 | 12 | TRBJ2-6 | NA
SASKGTGMQETQY | TRBV20-1 | 13 | TRBJ2-5 | NA
ASSTRGGTAGEQY | TRBV7-2 | 13 | TRBJ2-7 | NA
ASSLGGRDTEAF | TRBV4-2 | 12 | TRBJ1-1 | few
ASRRSGQGNTGELF | TRBV28 | 14 | TRBJ2-2 | few
ASSRDTFYEQY | TRBV9 | 11 | TRBJ2-7 | NA
ASSDRRLADWEQY | TRBV6-2/TRBV6-3 | 13 | TRBJ2-7 | NA
ASSILQGVLLGEAF | TRBV11-2 | 14 | TRBJ1-1 | NA
ASSPYRGGNTIY | TRBV3-1/TRBV3-2 | 12 | TRBJ1-3 | NA
ASSIVHSPYEQY | TRBV19 | 12 | TRBJ2-7 | once
ASSLLGQNTGELF | TRBV27 | 13 | TRBJ2-2 | NA
ASSFADTQY | TRBV28 | 9 | TRBJ2-3 | large
ASSQGVEGGNTGELF | TRBV3-1/TRBV3-2 | 15 | TRBJ2-2 | NA
ASSLDLGNQPQH | TRBV5-6 | 12 | TRBJ1-5 | few
ASSKWDEQF | TRBV2 | 9 | TRBJ2-1 | few
ASSVAGGGTGANVLT | TRBV9 | 15 | TRBJ2-6 | few
ASLDYGYT | TRBV6-5 | 8 | TRBJ1-2 | once
ASSQVAGELF | TRBV14 | 10 | TRBJ2-2 | once
ASSPKPGENQPQH | TRBV18 | 13 | TRBJ1-5 | NA
APRRPEGTDYSTGELF | TRBV23-1 | 16 | TRBJ2-2 | once
ASSAVAGGQY | TRBV7-3 | 10 | TRBJ2-3 | NA
ASSLAGIETQY | TRBV11-3 | 11 | TRBJ2-5 | few
ASSFYPGPNTGELF | TRBV6-2/TRBV6-3 | 14 | TRBJ2-2 | NA
ASSLWDANTGELF | TRBV6-5 | 13 | TRBJ2-2 | large
ASATSGADTQY | TRBV5-6 | 11 | TRBJ2-3 | NA
ASSLGRTTQSYGYT | TRBV7-9 | 14 | TRBJ1-2 | NA
ASSLGTSGSNNEQF | TRBV28 | 14 | TRBJ2-1 | once
ASSPSDRGLNNEQF | TRBV7-9 | 14 | TRBJ2-1 | few
ASSVGPAPEAF | TRBV9 | 11 | TRBJ1-1 | NA
ASSPWTGTLPEAF | TRBV6-6 | 13 | TRBJ1-1 | NA
AWGSGVGNTEAF | TRBV30 | 12 | TRBJ1-1 | NA
ASSSYGTEDTQY | TRBV7-3 | 12 | TRBJ2-3 | NA
ASSLRWKNTEAF | TRBV7-2 | 12 | TRBJ1-1 | NA
ASSLGAEGTEAF | TRBV5-1 | 12 | TRBJ1-1 | NA
SPRTGRAGELF | TRBV29-1 | 11 | TRBJ2-2 | NA
ASSGQGESSYEQY | TRBV6-5 | 13 | TRBJ2-7 | NA
ASSKNPTGTEETQY | TRBV27 | 14 | TRBJ2-5 | NA